These 4 T cell receptor beta chains were sequenced from one sample in a study of blood T cell repertoires in COVID-19. Method: immunoSEQ multiplex PCR; TCRdb's copy keeps in-frame clones and lacks some. The repertoire has almost 400,000 clones, more than 70% of them found once; the top ten carry about 2%. Sequencing was carried out using peripheral blood. The receptors originated from a woman aged 60 to 75 with COVID-19, enrolled during active disease.

The chain employs TRBV5-1 and TRBJ2-3; the D is unclear. The CDR3 runs to 15 residues. Germline values: CDR1 SGHRS, CDR2 YFSETQ. V lost 1 base, J lost 1 base, and 10 bases lay in between. The CDR3 is CASSLQNPRTDTQYF. CDR3 nucleotide sequence: TGCGCCAGCAGCTTGCAGAATCCACGCACAGATACGCAGTATTTT.

This clone was recorded only once. The genes are TRBV7-3 and TRBJ2-3, with D perhaps matching TRBD2 (7 bases). Trimming removed 6 bases from V and 4 bases from J, with 14 bases in between. The length of the CDR3 is 14 residues. The germline V gene encodes CDR1 SGHTA and CDR2 FQGTGA. The chain's CDR3 is CASRKGGGADTQYF. Here the CDR3 DNA reads TGTGCCAGCAGAAAAGGGGGAGGGGCAGATACGCAGTATTTT.

The rearrangement joins TRBV3-1 (or the pseudogene TRBV3-2) to TRBJ2-3; TRBD2 aligns across 14 bases. The CDR3 is 17 residues long. Germline CDR1 LGHDT, CDR2 YNNKEL (reference sequence). J lost 3 bases, V lost 6 bases, and 8 bases had no gene match. The CDR3 reads CASSLKTSGGATDTQYF. The CDR3 bases are TGTGCCAGCAGTCTAAAGACTAGCGGGGGGGCTACAGATACGCAGTATTTT.

This clone was recorded only once. The chain is built from TRBV5-1 and TRBJ2-2; 10 bases are a match to TRBD1. This CDR3 spans 17 amino acids. Looked up from germline, CDR1 is SGHRS and CDR2 is YFSETQ. Trimming cost V 4 bases and J 5 bases; bases outside gene matches: 11. The CDR3 loop reads CASSREGGTGETGELFF. The CDR3 coding sequence is TGCGCCAGCAGCCGCGAAGGTGGGACAGGGGAAACCGGGGAGCTGTTTTTT.